Shown below are 17 T cell receptor beta chains from a single sample sequenced in a study of regulatory T cells in long-lasting Graves disease. The sample's time point: newly diagnosed GD, antithyroid drugs for less than 3 months. PBMC-extracted RNA yielded the TCR library. According to the study, TCR beta libraries were built with iRepertoire HTBI primers and CDR3-region Arm-PCR. TCRdb re-derived calls from the multiplex PCR reads in MiXCR, one entry per CDR3 protein. The table lists some 500,000 distinct CDR3 sequences, about 13% of them singletons. These data were likewise used in another study, on T cells in Graves' hyperthyroidism and ophthalmopathy.

The sequences come from peripheral blood mononuclear cells (PBMCs), collected at new diagnosis, from a patient treated with antithyroid drugs. These receptors were collected from a man aged 25 to 45 with Graves disease.

This clonotype was detected ten times or more. The rearrangement links TRBV20-1 to TRBJ2-5, with D possibly called TRBD1 or TRBD2 (5 bases each). V dropped 3 bases and J dropped 0 bases, with 8 bases sitting between them. This CDR3 contains 13 residues. Germline V CDR1 and CDR2: DFQATT, SNEGSKA (reference sequence). This chain's CDR3 is CSASGTHQETQYF. The CDR3 DNA follows: TGCAGTGCTAGCGGGACCCACCAAGAGACCCAGTACTTC.

There are a few counts of this clonotype. The chain recombines TRBV5-1 with TRBJ2-4; 7 nucleotides line up with TRBD1. Per germline, CDR1 SGHRS and CDR2 YFSETQ. This CDR3 has 16 residues. V dropped 6 bases and J dropped 1; count of bases not matched to a gene: 10. In nucleotides, the CDR3 is TGCGCCAGCACCAGTGACAGGGTGGGGGCCAAAAACATTCAGTACTTC. Translation: CASTSDRVGAKNIQYF.

The table lists this clonotype with a few counts. This rearrangement joins TRBV7-6 to TRBJ2-1; D not certain. Germline CDR1 and CDR2: SGHVS and FNYEAQ. Trimming removed 1 base from V and 6 bases from J, with 10 bases in between. This CDR3 has 14 residues. CDR3 amino acids: CASSLDVTTNEQFF. DNA for the CDR3: TGTGCCAGCAGCTTAGATGTGACGACCAATGAGCAGTTCTTC.

The rearrangement links TRBV7-8 to TRBJ2-3, with TRBD2 matching over 7 bases. The CDR3 extends over 14 amino acids. Germline V gene sequence: CDR1 SGHVS, CDR2 FQNEAQ. V was pared by 5 bases and J by 6 bases, with 8 bases of the junction left unmatched. CDR3 residues: CASSRGWGGDTQYF. CDR3 DNA: TGTGCCAGCAGCCGGGGATGGGGGGGGGATACGCAGTATTTT.

The gene calls are TRBV27 and TRBJ1-5; TRBD1 aligns across 9 bases. The CDR3 is 14 residues long. CDR1 and CDR2 (germline): MNHEY, SMNVEV (reference sequence). The V and J ends lost 6 bases and 4 bases, in that order; junction bases with no gene match: 4. The CDR3 DNA follows: TGTGCCAGCAGACCAGGGACAGGGAATCAGCCCCAGCATTTT. Protein product: CASRPGTGNQPQHF.

Remarks on this clonotype: A much larger clone sits a single nucleotide away, making a read error possible. This CDR3 is CASSSTGGANALTF. CDR3 bases: TGTGCCAGCAGCTCTACCGGAGGGGCCAACGCCCTGACTTTC. The chain combines TRBV6-2 or TRBV6-3 with TRBJ2-6; D may be TRBD2 (6 bases). Germline CDR1 MNHEY, CDR2 SVGEGT. This CDR3 region has 14 residues.

The chain has TRBV2 and TRBJ2-5; D possibly corresponds to TRBD1 (6 bases). Per the germline V gene, CDR1 is SNHLY and CDR2 is FYNNEI. Trimming removed 6 bases at V and 5 bases at J, with 13 bases between. This CDR3 is 13 amino acids long. This CDR3 reads CASRGAGGETQYF. The CDR3, as DNA: TGTGCCAGCAGGGGGGCGGGCGGGGAGACCCAGTACTTC.

The chain combines TRBV12-3 or TRBV12-4 with TRBJ2-1; 7 positions agree with TRBD1. CDR3 length: 15 residues. Losses at the gene ends were 7 bases for V and 10 bases for J; bases not matched to a gene: 16. The CDR3 sequence is CASTHVRGHRVEQFF. CDR3 DNA sequence: TGTGCCAGCACCCATGTTAGGGGGCATCGCGTGGAGCAGTTCTTC.

This clonotype was counted at least ten times. The chain combines TRBV2 with TRBJ1-1; the D is unclear. Trimming removed 7 bases from V and 0 bases from J, with 15 bases in between. This CDR3 region has 15 residues. Germline V gene sequence: CDR1 SNHLY, CDR2 FYNNEI. The CDR3 coding sequence is TGTGCCAGCAACTTGGGATCGAACCTGAACACTGAAGCTTTCTTT. Translation gives CASNLGSNLNTEAFF. The full variable domain, rest sourced from reference TRBV2 and TRBJ1-1, is EPEVTQTPSHQVTQMGQEVILRCVPISNHLYFYWYRQILGQKVEFLVSFYNNEISEKSEIFDDQFSVERPDGSNFTLKIRSTKLEDSAMYFCASNLGSNLNTEAFFGQGTRLTVV.

This clonotype was observed at least ten times. V usage is TRBV2 and J usage is TRBJ2-3, with 9 bases aligning to TRBD2. The V gene end was trimmed by 5 bases and the J gene end by 10 bases; junction bases not matched to a gene: 13. The germline V gene encodes CDR1 SNHLY and CDR2 FYNNEI. The length of the CDR3 is 15 residues. CDR3 DNA sequence: TGTGCCAGCAGTTCGGTGTCTAGCGGGGAAGTAGCGCAGTATTTT. As protein: CASSSVSSGEVAQYF.

This rearrangement joins TRBV4-1 to TRBJ1-4, with D maybe TRBD1 (5 bases). V shed 4 bases and J shed 5 bases, with 14 bases lying between them. The CDR3 is made up of 15 amino acids. CDR1 MGHRA and CDR2 YSYEKL come from the germline V gene. In nucleotides, the CDR3 is TGCGCCAGCAGCCCTACGGGACGGACAAATGAAAAACTGTTTTTT. Translated, it gives CASSPTGRTNEKLFF.

This clonotype was counted a few times. The J gene is TRBJ2-7, the V gene TRBV4-1; D perhaps matches TRBD1 (5 bases). The CDR3 is 13 residues long. CDR1 is MGHRA, CDR2 YSYEKL, per germline. Trimming shortened V by 3 bases and J by 6 bases, and 12 bases separated the two germline ends. This CDR3 is CASSQWGFGEQYF. DNA for the CDR3: TGCGCCAGCAGCCAGTGGGGCTTCGGCGAGCAGTACTTC.

This clonotype was counted between two and nine times. The chain is built from TRBV6-1 and TRBJ1-4, with D maybe TRBD1 (5 bases). The germline V gene encodes CDR1 MNHNS and CDR2 SASEGT. Deletions cut 6 bases from V and 6 bases from J, with 17 bases between. The CDR3 contains 15 residues. As DNA, the CDR3 is TGTGCCAGCAGCCCACGGGAGGAGGGGTATGAAAAACTGTTTTTT. It specifies CASSPREEGYEKLFF.

Remarks on this clonotype: A far larger clone differs by one base, so this is likely a read error. The conserved closing phenylalanine or tryptophan is absent in this CDR3, likely reflecting a read error. The CDR3 protein is CASSDAAEAFS. DNA for the CDR3: TGTGCCAGCTCCGATGCGGCTGAAGCTTTCTCT. V usage is TRBV6-1 and J usage is TRBJ1-1; D remains unclear. The CDR3 extends over 11 amino acids. V gave up 8 bases and J gave up 6 bases, with 10 bases separating them. Germline V lookup: CDR1 MNHNS, CDR2 SASEGT.

V gene TRBV24-1 combines with J gene TRBJ1-1; a weak D match, TRBD1 (5 bases). V was shortened by 12 bases and J by 4 bases, with 11 bases between the two germline ends. CDR3 length: 11 amino acids. Germline-derived CDR1 and CDR2 are KGHDR and SFDVKD. CDR3 amino acids: CAPDSPTEAFF. CDR3 nucleotides: TGTGCCCCCGACAGCCCCACTGAAGCTTTCTTT.

This clonotype occurred a few times. The rearrangement uses TRBV30 and TRBJ1-1; perhaps TRBD1 as D (6 bases). Germline-derived CDR1 and CDR2 are GTSNPN and SVGIG (reference sequence). This CDR3 spans 13 amino acids. Between the trimmed V and J ends, which lost 3 bases and 4 bases, there was a span of 12 bases. Written as DNA, the CDR3 is TGTGCCTGGAGACAGGGCGCAAGCACTGAAGCTTTCTTT. Encoded protein: CAWRQGASTEAFF.

V and J are TRBV5-1 and TRBJ2-2, with D unresolved. V lost 0 bases and J 6 bases, leaving 12 bases between the germline ends. The CDR3 is 15 residues long. The V gene's germline CDR1 is SGHRS and CDR2 YFSETQ. CDR3 in amino acids: CASSLDVVVAGELFF. The CDR3 nucleotides read TGCGCCAGCAGCTTGGATGTTGTGGTGGCCGGGGAGCTGTTTTTT.